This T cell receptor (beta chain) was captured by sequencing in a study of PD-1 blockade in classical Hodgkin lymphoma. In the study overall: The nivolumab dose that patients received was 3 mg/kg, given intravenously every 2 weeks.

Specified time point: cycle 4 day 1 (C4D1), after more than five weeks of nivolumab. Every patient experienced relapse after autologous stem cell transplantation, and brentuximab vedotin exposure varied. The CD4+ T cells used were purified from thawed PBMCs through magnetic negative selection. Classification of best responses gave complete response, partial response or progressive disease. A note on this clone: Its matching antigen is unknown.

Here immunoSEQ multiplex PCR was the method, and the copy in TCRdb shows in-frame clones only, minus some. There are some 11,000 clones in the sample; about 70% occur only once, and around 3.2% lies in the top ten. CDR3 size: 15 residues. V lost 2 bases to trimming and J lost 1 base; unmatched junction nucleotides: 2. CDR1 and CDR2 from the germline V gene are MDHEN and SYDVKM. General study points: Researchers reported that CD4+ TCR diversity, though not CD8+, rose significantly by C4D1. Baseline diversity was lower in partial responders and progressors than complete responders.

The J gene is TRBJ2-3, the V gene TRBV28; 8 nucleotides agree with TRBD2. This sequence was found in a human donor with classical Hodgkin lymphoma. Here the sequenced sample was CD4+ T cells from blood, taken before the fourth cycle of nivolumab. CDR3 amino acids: CASSLELAGTDTQYF. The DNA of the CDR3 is TGTGCCAGCAGTTTAGAACTAGCGGGCACAGATACGCAGTATTTT.